This T cell receptor (beta chain) was sequenced for a study of blood T cells in healthy people across ages. Primed by a sample-barcoded 5' primer and a J-beta primer mix, a second PCR proceeded for roughly 6 to 12 cycles. TCRdb reprocessed the 5' RACE reads with MiXCR, giving one entry per CDR3 protein. This repertoire shows approximately 770,000 distinct CDR3 sequences, roughly 64% found once; its top ten account for roughly 22%. J lost 5 bases, V lost 5 bases, and 4 bases had no gene match. The germline CDR1 and CDR2 sequences are ENHRY and SYGVKD. CDR3 size: 13 residues. The chain couples TRBV10-3 to TRBJ2-5; the match to TRBD2 covers 8 bases. The sequencing input was blood. The sequence came from a man aged 25-45 years in good health. The CDR3 loop is CAISRGGRETQYF. The DNA of the CDR3 is TGTGCCATCAGTCGGGGGGGCAGGGAGACCCAGTACTTC.